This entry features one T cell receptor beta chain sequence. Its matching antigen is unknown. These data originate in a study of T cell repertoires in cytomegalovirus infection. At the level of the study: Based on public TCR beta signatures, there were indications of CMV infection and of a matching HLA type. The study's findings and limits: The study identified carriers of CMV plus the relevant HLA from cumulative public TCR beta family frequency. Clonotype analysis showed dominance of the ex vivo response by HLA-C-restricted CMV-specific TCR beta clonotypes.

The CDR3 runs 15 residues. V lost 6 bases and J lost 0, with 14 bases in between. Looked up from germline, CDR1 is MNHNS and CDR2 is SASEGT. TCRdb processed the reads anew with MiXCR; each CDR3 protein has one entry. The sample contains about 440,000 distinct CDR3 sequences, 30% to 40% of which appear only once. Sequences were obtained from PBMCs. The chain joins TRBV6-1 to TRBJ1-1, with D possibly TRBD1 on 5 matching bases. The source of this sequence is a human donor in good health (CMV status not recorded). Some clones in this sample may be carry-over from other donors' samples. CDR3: CASSVHRSLNTEAFF. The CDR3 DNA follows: TGTGCCAGCAGCGTCCACAGGAGCCTGAACACTGAAGCTTTCTTT.